Shown below are 11 T cell receptor beta chains from a single sample sequenced in a study of T cells in localized non-small cell lung cancer. Libraries were prepared by immunoSEQ multiplex PCR; TCRdb keeps only in-frame clonotypes and omits some of them. Of more than 15,000 clones detected, about four fifths appear once; the ten largest clones hold roughly 34%. This specimen was peripheral blood, taken before any cancer treatment. Receptors were obtained from a male donor at least 60 years old with stage III lung adenocarcinoma.

The table lists this clone with a few counts. The V call is TRBV7-9, the J call TRBJ2-5; 14 nucleotides line up with TRBD2. CDR1 and CDR2 (germline): SEHNR, FQNEAQ (reference sequence). Losses at the gene ends were 6 bases for V and 6 bases for J; bases not matched to a gene: 3. This CDR3 is built from 14 residues. Written as DNA, the CDR3 is TGTGCCAGCAGAGGACTAGCGGGGGGCCAGACCCAGTACTTC. This encodes CASRGLAGGQTQYF. Filled out from reference TRBV7-9 and TRBJ2-5, the complete variable domain reads DTGVSQNPRHKITKRGQNVTFRCDPISEHNRLYWYRQTLGQGPEFLTYFQNEAQLEKSRLLSDRFSAERPKGSFSTLEIQRTEQGDSAMYLCASRGLAGGQTQYFGPGTRLLVL.

The rearrangement uses TRBV10-3 and TRBJ1-5; no clear D. The CDR3 has 13 residues. CDR1 is ENHRY, CDR2 SYGVKD, per germline. V lost 3 bases and J 3 bases, leaving 6 bases between the germline ends. The CDR3 nucleotides are TGTGCCATCAGTGAACCCGCCAATCAGCCCCAGCATTTT. Residues: CAISEPANQPQHF.

The DNA for the CDR3 is TGTGCCAGCCGGACAGGGCCTTACAATGAGCAGTTCTTC. This encodes CASRTGPYNEQFF. V usage is TRBV7-2 and J usage is TRBJ2-1, with 8 bases aligning to TRBD1. The trim removed 8 bases at V and 4 bases at J, leaving 4 bases unmatched. CDR3 length: 13 residues. Germline V gene lookup returns CDR1 SGHTA and CDR2 FQGNSA.

J is TRBJ2-7 and V is TRBV5-4; maybe TRBD1 (6 bases). Trimming removed 4 bases from V and 6 bases from J, with 20 bases in between. CDR1 is SGHNT, CDR2 YYREEE, per germline (reference sequence). The CDR3 totals 15 residues. CDR3 nucleotide sequence: TGTGCCAGCAGCGGGCAGCAGGGGCAGCTTGGCGAGCAGTACTTC. Translation: CASSGQQGQLGEQYF.

The V call is TRBV7-9, the J call TRBJ2-1; perhaps TRBD2 as D (5 bases). Between the trimmed V and J ends, which lost 2 bases and 1 base, there was a span of 12 bases. Looked up from germline, CDR1 is SEHNR and CDR2 is FQNEAQ (reference sequence). The CDR3 is made up of 16 amino acids. CDR3 sequence: CASSLLIGESYNEQFF. The CDR3 DNA follows: TGTGCCAGCAGCTTACTAATCGGGGAGTCCTACAATGAGCAGTTCTTC.

This clone was counted a single time. V is TRBV11-3 and J is TRBJ2-2; TRBD1 matches at 9 bases. J gave up 5 bases and V 4 bases, and 17 bases lay outside the gene matches. The CDR3 runs 19 residues. The germline V gene encodes CDR1 SGHNT and CDR2 YENEEA. Here the CDR3 DNA reads TGTGCCAGCAGCTCCGGGACAGGGCTTTTGATGGGTTTGACCGGGGAGCTGTTTTTT. It yields the protein CASSSGTGLLMGLTGELFF.

This clone was picked up one time. The CDR3 here is CASSLWAGASGNTIYF. The CDR3, as DNA: TGTGCCAGCAGTTTATGGGCAGGGGCCTCTGGAAACACCATATATTTT. This chain joins TRBV28 and TRBJ1-3, with D maybe TRBD1 (6 bases). The V gene lost 0 bases and the J gene lost 0 bases, with 9 bases spanning the gap. The CDR3 loop spans 16 amino acids. Germline V CDR1 and CDR2: MDHEN, SYDVKM.

The chain links TRBV5-1 to TRBJ1-4; the match to TRBD1 covers 8 bases. Germline trimming cut 4 bases from V and 8 bases from J; bases unmatched to any gene: 7. Germline V CDR1 and CDR2: SGHRS, YFSETQ. The CDR3 is 14 residues long. The CDR3 region has the DNA TGCGCCAGCAGCCTCGGACAGGGCGGAGAAAAACTGTTTTTT. Translating gives CASSLGQGGEKLFF.

This chain joins TRBV7-9 and TRBJ1-1, with D possibly TRBD1 on 6 matching bases. Germline-derived CDR1 and CDR2 are SEHNR and FQNEAQ (reference sequence). V was cut by 2 bases and J by 0 bases, with 10 bases left in between. CDR3 size: 15 residues. CDR3 sequence reads: CASSLMTGLNTEAFF. The CDR3 DNA sequence: TGTGCCAGCAGCTTAATGACAGGTCTGAACACTGAAGCTTTCTTT.

The rearrangement links TRBV27 to TRBJ1-2; a possible D gene is TRBD1 (6 bases). Looked up from germline, CDR1 is MNHEY and CDR2 is SMNVEV (reference sequence). CDR3 size: 14 residues. The ends were cut back, 4 bases at V and 4 bases at J, with 13 bases in the middle. The CDR3 is CASSSDRFPYGYTF. The CDR3 DNA follows: TGTGCCAGCAGTTCCGACAGGTTCCCCTATGGCTACACCTTC.

The chain uses TRBV27 and TRBJ2-1; the match to TRBD2 covers 14 bases. Trimming removed 5 bases from V and 9 bases from J; junction bases left unmatched: 3. This CDR3 contains 14 residues. Germline CDR1 is MNHEY and CDR2 is SMNVEV (reference sequence). CDR3 loop: CASSPGLAGAEQFF. The CDR3 DNA sequence: TGTGCCAGCAGTCCGGGACTAGCGGGGGCTGAGCAGTTCTTC.